The 15 T cell receptor beta chains below were found in one sample sequenced in a study of CD8+ T cells in alopecia areata. cDNA reverse transcribed from extracted RNA served as the sequencing template. Profiled with immunoSEQ multiplex PCR; TCRdb holds only in-frame clones, not every one. The repertoire consists of 100,000 to 150,000 clones, with over 55% occurring once and the leading ten covering 5.7%. The sample's treatment: oral pan-JAK inhibitor, 5-10 mg twice daily. The sequences come from CD4+ T cells sorted from blood, collected at week 4, from a patient treated with tofacitinib. These receptors were obtained from a human donor with alopecia areata.

This clone was found a few times. Written as DNA, the CDR3 is TGTGCCAGCAGCTTGGGGGGGCCCACTGAAGCTTTCTTT. As protein: CASSLGGPTEAFF. The rearrangement links TRBV5-6 to TRBJ1-1; D possibly corresponds to TRBD1 (6 bases). The CDR3 contains 13 residues. CDR1 is SGHDT, CDR2 YYEEEE, per germline. V was cut by 0 bases and J by 4 bases, with 7 bases left in between. The complete variable domain, with remaining parts taken from reference TRBV5-6 and TRBJ1-1, reads DAGVTQSPTHLIKTRGQQVTLRCSPKSGHDTVSWYQQALGQGPQFIFQYYEEEERQRGNFPDRFSGHQFPNYSSELNVNALLLGDSALYLCASSLGGPTEAFFGQGTRLTVV.

J is TRBJ2-5 and V is TRBV11-2; 7 nucleotides match TRBD2. Germline loops: CDR1 SGHAT, CDR2 FQNNGV. The CDR3 is 17 amino acids. V lost 5 bases, J lost 0 bases, and 12 bases stayed unmatched. The CDR3 DNA sequence: TGTGCCAGCAGCCCTCGGGAGGTCCCGAGGTACCAAGAGACCCAGTACTTC. Translation: CASSPREVPRYQETQYF.

This clone was detected a few times. The chain couples TRBV9 to TRBJ2-2; D is unclear. Per germline, CDR1 SGDLS and CDR2 YYNGEE. The CDR3 covers 15 residues. Between the trimmed V and J ends, which lost 3 bases and 3 bases, there was a span of 12 bases. The CDR3 DNA reads TGTGCCAGCAGCGCTACGTCGTCGGACACCGGGGAGCTGTTTTTT. Residues: CASSATSSDTGELFF.

This clone was picked up a small number of times. The V gene is TRBV7-9, the J gene TRBJ1-1, with D unresolved. CDR3 size: 13 residues. Germline assignment: CDR1 SEHNR and CDR2 FQNEAQ (reference sequence). Trimming removed 5 bases at V and 1 base at J, with 8 bases between. The CDR3, as DNA: TGTGCCAGCAGCCCACACCCGAACACTGAAGCTTTCTTT. This gives the protein CASSPHPNTEAFF.

This chain links TRBV5-6 with TRBJ1-2; D is possibly TRBD1 (6 bases). The germline gives CDR1 SGHDT, CDR2 YYEEEE. The CDR3 is 15 residues long. Trimming cost V 4 bases and J 4 bases, with 17 bases left between them. The CDR3 nucleotides are TGTGCCAGCAGCCCGGATGTACAGGGAATCTATGGCTACACCTTC. Encoded protein: CASSPDVQGIYGYTF.

The chain links TRBV14 to TRBJ2-1, with TRBD2 matching 12 bases. Germline CDR1 and CDR2: SGHDN and FVKESK. There are 15 residues in the CDR3. J lost 3 bases, V lost 4 bases, and 1 base had no gene match. CDR3 sequence (DNA): TGTGCCAGCAGCCGACTAGCGGGAGTCTACAATGAGCAGTTCTTC. This codes for CASSRLAGVYNEQFF.

The chain is built from TRBV18 and TRBJ1-5; a weak D match, TRBD1 (5 bases). The CDR3 contains 13 residues. V lost 8 bases, J lost 3 bases, and 11 bases lay in between. Germline CDR1 KGHSH, CDR2 LQKENI. The CDR3 DNA is TGTGCCAGCCAAGACAGCCACAATCAGCCCCAGCATTTT. Amino acids: CASQDSHNQPQHF.

The chain couples TRBV7-2 to TRBJ1-4; 10 bases map to TRBD1. The CDR3 sequence is 13 residues long. CDR1 SGHTA and CDR2 FQGNSA come from the germline V gene. J gave up 8 bases and V 5 bases, and 2 bases lay outside the gene matches. CDR3 coding DNA: TGTGCCAGCAGCCGGGACAGGGGCGAAAAACTGTTTTTT. Translating it yields CASSRDRGEKLFF.

Only a few counts were recorded for this clone. V usage is TRBV18 and J usage is TRBJ1-1, with TRBD1 identical over 10 bases. CDR1 and CDR2 from the germline V gene are KGHSH and LQKENI. Trimming took 4 bases from V and 0 from J; bases not matched to a gene: 2. The CDR3 extends over 15 amino acids. Here the CDR3 reads CASSRDRGMNTEAFF. CDR3 sequence (DNA): TGTGCCAGCTCACGGGACAGGGGAATGAACACTGAAGCTTTCTTT.

The table lists this clone with a few counts. The gene calls are TRBV4-3 and TRBJ2-7; no reliable D call. V was shortened by 0 bases and J by 3 bases, with 12 bases between the two germline ends. The length of the CDR3 is 15 residues. Germline CDR1 LGHNA, CDR2 YSLEER. The CDR3 DNA follows: TGCGCCAGCAGCCAAGAAATCGGCCGGTACTACGAGCAGTACTTC. This codes for CASSQEIGRYYEQYF.

The V gene is TRBV10-3, the J gene TRBJ2-1; D is possibly TRBD2 (6 bases). The CDR3 is made up of 17 amino acids. Trimming stripped 0 bases from V and 1 base from J, with 13 bases between. In germline, CDR1 is ENHRY, CDR2 SYGVKD. CDR3 in amino acids: CAISESGREWSYNEQFF. The DNA for the CDR3 is TGTGCCATCAGTGAGTCGGGCCGGGAGTGGTCCTACAATGAGCAGTTCTTC.

The gene calls are TRBV4-3 and TRBJ1-5; D unclear. The CDR3 has 15 residues. The V end lost 0 bases, the J end lost 9 bases, and 15 bases lay between the germline ends. Germline V gene data show CDR1 as LGHNA and CDR2 as YSLEER. The CDR3 DNA sequence: TGCGCCAGCAGCCAAGATATGAAGGGATTTGGGCCCCAGCATTTT. It specifies CASSQDMKGFGPQHF.

The chain recombines TRBV2 with TRBJ1-2; tentative D call: TRBD1 (6 bases). Germline V gene lookup returns CDR1 SNHLY and CDR2 FYNNEI. With 6 bases removed from V and 4 bases from J, the gap between germline ends came to 12 bases. This CDR3 has 13 amino acids. The CDR3: CASRRDIGYGYTF. The CDR3 nucleotides are TGTGCCAGCAGGAGGGACATAGGCTATGGCTACACCTTC.

V and J are TRBV4-2 and TRBJ2-5; 9 bases line up with TRBD1. The CDR3 is 17 residues long. Per the germline V gene, CDR1 is LGHNA and CDR2 is YNFKEQ. V was pared by 1 base and J by 3 bases, with 9 bases of the junction left unmatched. CDR3 region: CASSQGQAQGAEETQYF. In DNA, the CDR3 is TGTGCCAGCAGCCAAGGTCAGGCACAGGGGGCGGAAGAGACCCAGTACTTC.

V is TRBV9 and J is TRBJ1-2; TRBD1 might be the D (6 bases). Germline lookup yields CDR1 SGDLS and CDR2 YYNGEE. V lost 0 bases and J lost 2, with 8 bases in between. The CDR3 sequence is 14 residues long. The CDR3: CASSVGQGNYGYTF. The CDR3 bases are TGTGCCAGCAGCGTAGGCCAGGGGAACTATGGCTACACCTTC.